The clone carrying this T cell receptor beta chain has more than one count but fewer than ten. Its cognate antigen is unknown. CDR1 and CDR2 (germline): MDHEN, SYDVKM. Trimming took off 5 bases at V and 4 bases at J, with 18 bases between the two ends. The CDR3 extends over 16 amino acids. The entry originates in a study of T cell repertoires in cytomegalovirus infection. TCRdb passed the reads through MiXCR, listing each CDR3 protein once. The table has approximately 280,000 distinct CDR3 sequences, about 20% seen once. This sequence originates from a human donor in good health (CMV status not recorded). Some clones in this sample may be carry-over from other donors' samples. The V gene is TRBV28, the J gene TRBJ1-5; tentative D call: TRBD1 (5 bases). Sequences were derived from cultured PBMCs, sampled from culture after CMV antigen stimulation. In DNA form, the CDR3 reads TGTGCCAGCAGTGAAATGACGGGGCTACTTAATCAGCCCCAGCATTTT. Amino acids: CASSEMTGLLNQPQHF.